One sample yielded the 12 T cell receptor beta chains listed below, sequenced in a study of T cell repertoires in cytomegalovirus infection. TCRdb fed the reads into MiXCR, producing one record per CDR3 protein. In the table there are about 920,000 distinct CDR3 sequences, around 32% of which are singletons. No antigen has been identified for these receptors. The starting material was cultured CD8+ T cells from PBMCs, obtained from culture after CMV antigen stimulation. These receptors were collected from a human donor in good health (CMV status not recorded). Some clones in this sample may be carry-over from other donors' samples.

V usage is TRBV7-6 and J usage is TRBJ1-1; D is uncertain. The CDR3 has 12 residues. Germline V CDR1 and CDR2: SGHVS, FNYEAQ. V was trimmed by 7 bases and J by 3 bases, leaving 9 bases between them. The CDR3 protein is CASTLSDTEAFF. For the CDR3, the DNA is TGTGCCAGCACCCTCTCTGACACTGAAGCTTTCTTT.

V is TRBV7-8 and J is TRBJ1-1; possibly TRBD1 for D (5 bases). Looked up from germline, CDR1 is SGHVS and CDR2 is FQNEAQ. The CDR3 length is 14 residues. With 1 base removed from V and 7 bases from J, the gap between germline ends came to 13 bases. The CDR3 DNA is TGTGCCAGCAGCTTAGAAGTGGGGGGGAATGAAGCTTTCTTT. It yields the protein CASSLEVGGNEAFF.

The V gene is TRBV12-3 or TRBV12-4, the J gene TRBJ1-3, with no clear D. The V end lost 6 bases, the J end lost 0 bases, and 6 bases lay between the germline ends. The CDR3 has 13 amino acids. The CDR3 is CASRDHSGNTIYF. In nucleotides, the CDR3 is TGTGCCAGCAGGGACCACTCTGGAAACACCATATATTTT.

This clonotype was seen a handful of times. The chain is built from TRBV20-1 and TRBJ2-3, with D perhaps matching TRBD1 or TRBD2 (5 bases each). The germline V gene has CDR1 DFQATT and CDR2 SNEGSKA (reference sequence). The CDR3 has 14 residues. V lost 0 bases and J lost 4, with 11 bases in between. The CDR3 spells CSARDLGVADTQYF. The CDR3 DNA follows: TGCAGTGCTAGAGATTTGGGGGTGGCAGATACGCAGTATTTT.

This clonotype occurred once. CDR3 in DNA: TGTGCCAGCAGTTACAAGACAAGGGGGAACACTGAAGCTTTCTTT. Its translation: CASSYKTRGNTEAFF. The V gene is TRBV6-6, the J gene TRBJ1-1; D may be TRBD1 (5 bases). The CDR3 is 15 amino acids. V was clipped by 2 bases and J by 1 base, with 11 bases between them. From germline, CDR1 is MNHNY and CDR2 SVGAGI (reference sequence).

This clonotype was counted a few times. The chain uses TRBV6-4 and TRBJ2-2; 7 bases fit TRBD1. The CDR3 loop spans 14 amino acids. Trimming cost V 4 bases and J 5 bases; bases outside gene matches: 4. CDR1 MRHNA and CDR2 SNTAGT come from the germline V gene. CDR3 protein: CASSAMTGTGELFF. CDR3 bases: TGTGCCAGCAGTGCTATGACAGGGACCGGGGAGCTGTTTTTT.

Notes on this clonotype: This may arise from a read error, as a much more abundant clone is one base away. The chain recombines TRBV7-6 with TRBJ2-7; D remains unclear. The CDR3 length is 14 residues. Per germline, CDR1 SGHVS and CDR2 FNYEAQ. With 1 base removed from V and 6 bases from J, the gap between germline ends came to 13 bases. CDR3 nucleotides: TGTGCCAGCAGCTTAGTGGGTTCCCCTACCGAGCAGTACTTC. Residues: CASSLVGSPTEQYF. Drawing the rest from reference TRBV7-6 and TRBJ2-7, the complete variable domain is GAGVSQSPRYKVTKRGQDVALRCDPISGHVSLYWYRQALGQGPEFLTYFNYEAQQDKSGLPNDRFSAERPEGSISTLTIQRTEQRDSAMYRCASSLVGSPTEQYFGPGTRLTVT.

This clonotype was counted a single time. The chain is built from TRBV27 and TRBJ2-3; TRBD2 agrees at 10 bases. The CDR3 is made up of 17 amino acids. Per germline, CDR1 MNHEY and CDR2 SMNVEV (reference sequence). Trimming removed 1 base from V and 2 bases from J; junction bases left unmatched: 6. The DNA for the CDR3 is TGTGCCAGCAGTTTATATGAGCGGGGGGGCCTCACAGATACGCAGTATTTT. Protein sequence: CASSLYERGGLTDTQYF.

This chain links TRBV20-1 with TRBJ2-5, with D perhaps matching TRBD2 (6 bases). The CDR3 covers 17 residues. Germline lookup yields CDR1 DFQATT and CDR2 SNEGSKA (reference sequence). Trimming pared 0 bases from V and 4 bases from J, leaving 21 bases between. This CDR3 is CSARDLGVITSPETQYF. The CDR3 region has the DNA TGCAGTGCTAGAGACCTCGGGGTAATAACTAGCCCAGAGACCCAGTACTTC.

This clonotype was seen at least ten times. This chain connects TRBV7-8 to TRBJ1-1; 8 bases fit TRBD1. This CDR3 contains 14 residues. Looked up from germline, CDR1 is SGHVS and CDR2 is FQNEAQ. Trimming at V came to 5 bases and at J to 5 bases, leaving 7 bases not matched to a gene. The CDR3 reads CASSLYTGGTEAFF. The CDR3 DNA is TGTGCCAGCAGCCTATATACAGGGGGAACTGAAGCTTTCTTT.

This chain uses TRBV7-2 with TRBJ2-3; 13 bases fit TRBD2. CDR1 SGHTA and CDR2 FQGNSA come from the germline V gene. The V segment lost 6 bases and the J segment 4 bases; nucleotides outside the gene matches: 7. This CDR3 is built from 16 residues. The CDR3 is CASRELAGGGADTQYF. DNA of the CDR3: TGTGCCAGCAGAGAACTAGCGGGGGGGGGGGCAGATACGCAGTATTTT.

This clonotype was recorded a few times. The chain links TRBV7-9 to TRBJ2-1, with TRBD2 identical over 9 bases. The V and J ends lost 5 bases and 5 bases, in that order; junction bases with no gene match: 7. The CDR3 spans 15 residues. The germline CDR1 and CDR2 sequences are SEHNR and FQNEAQ (reference sequence). The CDR3 loop is CASSNSGGRNNEQFF. CDR3 nucleotide sequence: TGTGCCAGCAGCAATAGCGGGGGTCGAAACAATGAGCAGTTCTTC.